Listed below are T cell receptor beta chains from one sample, sequenced in a study of T cells in Graves' hyperthyroidism and ophthalmopathy. TCRdb reprocessed the multiplex PCR reads via MiXCR and lists one record per CDR3 protein. The sample includes over 300,000 distinct CDR3 sequences, roughly 15% of them seen just once. Sequenced sample: blood. Every receptor here comes from a woman aged 40 to 55 with Graves' ophthalmopathy. Each CDR3 is given with its conserved first and last residue.

v_call: TRBV28
j_call: TRBJ1-1
cdr3_aa: CASSLGGTWYTEAFF

v_call: TRBV5-1
j_call: TRBJ1-5
cdr3_aa: CASSLDGGFNQPQHF

v_call: TRBV11-2
j_call: TRBJ2-3
cdr3_aa: CASSFSGGTADTQYF

v_call: TRBV3-1
j_call: TRBJ1-1
cdr3_aa: CASSTGNMNTEAFF

v_call: TRBV2
j_call: TRBJ1-2
cdr3_aa: CASSGDVWGYTF

v_call: TRBV20-1
j_call: TRBJ2-6
cdr3_aa: CSARGSGQLRSGANVLTF

v_call: TRBV25-1
j_call: TRBJ2-1
cdr3_aa: CASSPPGTSGSTYNEQFF

v_call: TRBV10-1
j_call: TRBJ2-1
cdr3_aa: CASSDLAGELYNGQFF

v_call: TRBV27
j_call: TRBJ2-7
cdr3_aa: CASSGTGLYEQYF

v_call: TRBV28
j_call: TRBJ1-4
cdr3_aa: CASSPPYATNEKLFF

v_call: TRBV7-9
j_call: TRBJ2-1
cdr3_aa: CASSLSGNQYNEQFF

v_call: TRBV7-2
j_call: TRBJ1-5
cdr3_aa: CASSLRKDNQPQHF

v_call: TRBV28
j_call: TRBJ2-7
cdr3_aa: CASSTTALSYEQYF

v_call: TRBV15
j_call: TRBJ1-5
cdr3_aa: CATSREGQGYNQPQHF

v_call: TRBV6-5
j_call: TRBJ1-1
cdr3_aa: CASSYRGGGTEAFF

v_call: TRBV5-1
j_call: TRBJ2-1
cdr3_aa: CASSLAGGNVYNEQFF

v_call: TRBV27
j_call: TRBJ2-7
cdr3_aa: CASGYGRREVEIYEQYF